The 29 T cell receptor beta chains listed next were all sequenced from one sample in a study of TIL therapy for anti-PD-1-resistant metastatic lung cancer. The time point: pre-treatment sample, taken before nivolumab and TIL therapy. This was the immunoSEQ v3 assay. Assay: immunoSEQ multiplex PCR; the TCRdb copy retains only in-frame clones and omits some. Of about 60,000 clones listed, around 87% were seen once; the top ten hold around 2.6%. The sample here was blood, taken at baseline. These receptors were taken from a person aged 25-80 years with non-small cell lung cancer.

The table lists this clone with a count of one. The gene calls are TRBV6-4 and TRBJ1-1; D gene uncertain. Germline lookup yields CDR1 MRHNA and CDR2 SNTAGT. CDR3 size: 13 residues. Trimming left V 5 bases short and J 4 bases short, with 11 bases between. The CDR3 coding sequence is TGTGCCAGCAGTACGGATGTGGGCACTGAAGCTTTCTTT. Its protein product is CASSTDVGTEAFF.

Notes on this clone: This sample also contains other DNA sequences that code for the same CDR3. For the CDR3, the DNA is TGTGCCAGCAGCGTAGCTCCCCAGGGTGACTCTGGAAACACCATATATTTT. It encodes CASSVAPQGDSGNTIYF. V usage is TRBV9 and J usage is TRBJ1-3; possible D gene TRBD1, 5 bases. V was pared by 0 bases and J by 0 bases, with 13 bases between. The CDR3 totals 17 residues. Germline CDR1 is SGDLS and CDR2 is YYNGEE.

V gene TRBV5-1 combines with J gene TRBJ1-5; perhaps TRBD1 as D (5 bases). V was clipped by 0 bases and J by 5 bases, with 9 bases between them. Germline assignment: CDR1 SGHRS and CDR2 YFSETQ. The CDR3 sequence is 14 residues long. The CDR3 DNA sequence: TGCGCCAGCAGCTTGGCAGGGCCGGATCAGCCCCAGCATTTT. It encodes CASSLAGPDQPQHF.

The gene calls are TRBV5-1 and TRBJ2-3; TRBD2 might be the D (5 bases). The CDR3 runs to 19 residues. The germline V and J ends were trimmed by 1 base and 3 bases, with 24 bases remaining between them. The germline V gene encodes CDR1 SGHRS and CDR2 YFSETQ. CDR3: CASSLRIVGSDPRTDTQYF. CDR3 bases: TGCGCCAGCAGCTTGAGGATCGTCGGTAGCGACCCGAGGACAGATACGCAGTATTTT.

This sequence joins TRBV18 and TRBJ1-2; D is unresolved. The length of the CDR3 is 14 residues. The germline gives CDR1 KGHSH, CDR2 LQKENI. Trimming stripped 0 bases from V and 1 base from J, with 6 bases between. The chain's CDR3 is CASSPPKSNYGYTF. DNA of the CDR3: TGTGCCAGCTCACCACCCAAGAGTAACTATGGCTACACCTTC.

The rearrangement joins TRBV29-1 to TRBJ1-1; no firm D call. The germline V gene has CDR1 SQVTM and CDR2 ANQGSEA. Trimming took 1 base from V and 0 from J, leaving 12 bases between them. The CDR3 spans 15 residues. Here the CDR3 DNA reads TGCAGCGTTGAAGCATTATACCGGGTGAACACTGAAGCTTTCTTT. Translation gives CSVEALYRVNTEAFF.

This chain uses TRBV9 with TRBJ2-5; the D is unclear. CDR3 length: 12 residues. V lost 3 bases and J lost 0, with 3 bases in between. Germline CDR1 SGDLS, CDR2 YYNGEE. The CDR3 DNA follows: TGTGCCAGCAGCGGGTACCAAGAGACCCAGTACTTC. Translating gives CASSGYQETQYF.

The rearrangement uses TRBV27 and TRBJ2-3; D might be TRBD2 (5 bases). This CDR3 contains 15 residues. Germline V gene lookup returns CDR1 MNHEY and CDR2 SMNVEV (reference sequence). Trimming took off 5 bases at V and 2 bases at J, with 14 bases between the two ends. The CDR3 DNA sequence: TGTGCCAGCAGTCCGCTGGACTCTATCACAGATACGCAGTATTTT. Amino acids: CASSPLDSITDTQYF.

This clone was seen more than once but under ten times. The rearrangement joins TRBV5-1 to TRBJ2-3, with 8 bases lining up with TRBD1. In germline, CDR1 is SGHRS, CDR2 YFSETQ. The trim removed 0 bases at V and 4 bases at J, leaving 4 bases unmatched. The CDR3 length is 15 residues. The CDR3 DNA is TGCGCCAGCAGCTTGGGACAGGGGTTTTCAGATACGCAGTATTTT. Protein product: CASSLGQGFSDTQYF.

This chain uses TRBV28 with TRBJ2-7; TRBD1 matches at 7 bases. Germline V gene sequence: CDR1 MDHEN, CDR2 SYDVKM. Trimming cost V 3 bases and J 4 bases; bases outside gene matches: 9. The CDR3 is 15 residues long. The CDR3 DNA reads as TGTGCCAGCAGTTTTGTAGGGACAGTCGTGTACGAGCAGTACTTC. Translating gives CASSFVGTVVYEQYF.

The genes are TRBV6-4 and TRBJ2-7; no reliable D call. The CDR3 covers 14 residues. Between the trimmed V and J ends, which lost 5 bases and 3 bases, there was a span of 14 bases. Germline CDR1 reads MRHNA; CDR2 reads SNTAGT. CDR3 loop: CASSINLGNYEQYF. DNA of the CDR3: TGTGCCAGCAGTATTAATCTTGGGAACTACGAGCAGTACTTC.

Only one count was recorded for this clone. The chain joins TRBV18 to TRBJ1-2; possible D gene TRBD1, 6 bases. Germline CDR1 KGHSH, CDR2 LQKENI. The CDR3 sequence is 14 residues long. The V gene lost 1 base and the J gene lost 6 bases, with 12 bases spanning the gap. In nucleotides, the CDR3 is TGTGCCAGCTCACCACAAGGGGGGACGGATGGCTACACCTTC. It is translated as CASSPQGGTDGYTF. The complete variable domain, with remaining parts taken from reference TRBV18 and TRBJ1-2, reads NAGVMQNPRHLVRRRGQEARLRCSPMKGHSHVYWYRQLPEEGLKFMVYLQKENIIDESGMPKERFSAEFPKEGPSILRIQQVVRGDSAAYFCASSPQGGTDGYTFGSGTRLTVV.

The chain employs TRBV3-1 (or the pseudogene TRBV3-2) and TRBJ1-2; TRBD1 might be the D (6 bases). The CDR3 has 12 amino acids. Per the germline V gene, CDR1 is LGHDT and CDR2 is YNNKEL (reference sequence). V lost 3 bases, J lost 14 bases, and 16 bases lay in between. The CDR3 spells CASSHEQGARTF. CDR3 DNA sequence: TGTGCCAGCAGCCATGAACAGGGAGCTCGTACCTTC.

The chain uses TRBV30 and TRBJ2-7; the match to TRBD2 covers 11 bases. Germline V gives CDR1 GTSNPN, CDR2 SVGIG (reference sequence). After removal of 8 bases from V and 7 bases from J, the junction contained 7 bases not matched to a gene. The CDR3 loop spans 12 amino acids. In nucleotides, the CDR3 is TGTGCCCTTAGCGGGGGGGGGAGTGAGCAGTACTTC. It encodes CALSGGGSEQYF. Drawing the rest from reference TRBV30 and TRBJ2-7, the complete variable domain is SQTIHQWPATLVQPVGSPLSLECTVEGTSNPNLYWYRQAAGRGLQLLFYSVGIGQISSEVPQNLSASRPQDRQFILSSKKLLLSDSGFYLCALSGGGSEQYFGPGTRLTVT.

With respect to this clone: Other DNA sequences within the sample encode an identical CDR3. The CDR3 region has the DNA TGTGCCAGCAGCCAAGGACAGGGACCCTACAATGAGCAGTTCTTC. This gives the protein CASSQGQGPYNEQFF. This chain connects TRBV7-3 to TRBJ2-1; TRBD1 aligns across 8 bases. Looked up from germline, CDR1 is SGHTA and CDR2 is FQGTGA. This CDR3 region has 15 residues. After removal of 5 bases from V and 2 bases from J, the junction contained 5 bases not matched to a gene.

V usage is TRBV6-5 and J usage is TRBJ1-4; 9 nucleotides match TRBD1. Germline assignment: CDR1 MNHEY and CDR2 SVGAGI. V was clipped by 3 bases and J by 7 bases; unmatched bases: 6. This CDR3 has 15 amino acids. For the CDR3, the DNA is TGTGCCAGCAGTTATTCCGGGACAGGGAGTGAAAAACTGTTTTTT. As protein: CASSYSGTGSEKLFF.

This clone appeared a few times. The genes are TRBV7-2 and TRBJ2-7; 8 bases match TRBD2. V lost 3 bases to trimming and J lost 1 base; unmatched junction nucleotides: 2. This CDR3 has 14 amino acids. Germline CDR1 and CDR2: SGHTA and FQGNSA. The CDR3 nucleotides read TGTGCCAGCAGCTTGAGCGGGGGATCCTACGAGCAGTACTTC. This sequence encodes CASSLSGGSYEQYF.

The V gene is TRBV2, the J gene TRBJ2-2; TRBD2 matches at 9 bases. Germline V gene lookup returns CDR1 SNHLY and CDR2 FYNNEI. The trim removed 10 bases at V and 6 bases at J, leaving 9 bases unmatched. The CDR3 is 14 amino acids. CDR3: CATERGGVAGELFF. The CDR3 DNA is TGTGCCACCGAACGCGGGGGGGTCGCCGGGGAGCTGTTTTTT.

This chain joins TRBV5-5 and TRBJ1-2; D is possibly TRBD1 (5 bases). Deletions cut 4 bases from V and 5 bases from J, with 15 bases between. This CDR3 is 14 amino acids long. Germline CDR1 reads SGHKS; CDR2 reads YYEKEE (reference sequence). The CDR3: CASSAGEGRYGYTF. The CDR3 DNA is TGTGCCAGCAGCGCTGGCGAGGGACGGTATGGCTACACCTTC.

This clone was counted a few times. The chain's CDR3 is CAISEPAGNSPLHF. DNA for the CDR3: TGTGCCATCAGTGAGCCGGCGGGTAATTCACCCCTCCACTTT. The rearrangement links TRBV10-3 to TRBJ1-6; no definite D call. This CDR3 has 14 residues. V was pared by 2 bases and J by 6 bases, with 8 bases between. CDR1 and CDR2 from the germline V gene are ENHRY and SYGVKD.

This sequence joins TRBV15 and TRBJ1-2; a weak D match, TRBD1 (5 bases). The CDR3 runs 17 residues. The germline V gene has CDR1 LNHNV and CDR2 YYDKDF (reference sequence). Between the trimmed V and J ends, which lost 3 bases and 2 bases, there was a span of 19 bases. CDR3 protein: CATSSEVQTDTNYGYTF. CDR3 nucleotides: TGTGCCACCAGCAGCGAGGTTCAGACAGACACAAACTATGGCTACACCTTC.

The chain uses TRBV25-1 and TRBJ2-1; D is ambiguous. The CDR3 runs to 9 residues. CDR1 is MGHDK and CDR2 is SYGVNS in the germline V gene. V was trimmed by 4 bases and J by 10 bases, leaving 2 bases between them. The CDR3 DNA is TGTGCCAGCAGTGTGGAGCAGTTCTTC. It translates to CASSVEQFF.

V is TRBV7-3 and J is TRBJ1-2; D call uncertain. CDR3 length: 14 amino acids. V lost 2 bases, J lost 3 bases, and 10 bases lay in between. Germline CDR1 reads SGHTA; CDR2 reads FQGTGA. CDR3 region: CASSLAGGDYGYTF. The CDR3 DNA reads as TGTGCCAGCAGCTTAGCAGGCGGGGACTATGGCTACACCTTC. The variable domain in full, completed from reference TRBV7-3 and TRBJ1-2, reads GAGVSQTPSNKVTEKGKYVELRCDPISGHTALYWYRQSLGQGPEFLIYFQGTGAADDSGLPNDRFFAVRPEGSVSTLKIQRTERGDSAVYLCASSLAGGDYGYTFGSGTRLTVV.

The J gene is TRBJ2-7, the V gene TRBV13; TRBD2 aligns across 10 bases. The V gene's germline CDR1 is PRHDT and CDR2 FYEKMQ (reference sequence). Trimming took 1 base from V and 5 from J; bases not matched to a gene: 5. The CDR3 consists of 15 residues. This CDR3 is CASSLAAGGRNEQYF. DNA for the CDR3: TGTGCCAGCAGCTTAGCAGCGGGAGGGCGGAACGAGCAGTACTTC.

The chain employs TRBV4-2 and TRBJ1-6, with no clear D. V lost 0 bases to trimming and J lost 7 bases, with 10 bases between them. The CDR3 has 15 residues. The germline CDR1 and CDR2 sequences are LGHNA and YNFKEQ. The CDR3 loop is CASSQDSQMNSPLHF. The CDR3, as DNA: TGTGCCAGCAGCCAAGACAGCCAGATGAATTCACCCCTCCACTTT.

This clone has only a few counts. The chain recombines TRBV6-5 with TRBJ2-7; 8 positions match TRBD1. There are 12 residues in the CDR3. Germline CDR1 is MNHEY and CDR2 is SVGAGI. V lost 10 bases, J lost 6 bases, and 8 bases stayed unmatched. CDR3 DNA: TGTGCCACCTACAGGGGGGCGGCCGAGCAGTACTTC. Its protein is CATYRGAAEQYF.

J is TRBJ1-2 and V is TRBV5-4; 7 bases fit TRBD1. Trimming at V came to 1 base and at J to 0 bases, leaving 6 bases not matched to a gene. The CDR3 is 16 amino acids. Germline CDR1 and CDR2: SGHNT and YYREEE (reference sequence). The CDR3 DNA reads TGTGCCAGCAGCTTGACAGACAGGGCAGCTAACTATGGCTACACCTTC. This sequence encodes CASSLTDRAANYGYTF. The full variable domain, with the rest looked up from reference TRBV5-4 and TRBJ1-2, is ETGVTQSPTHLIKTRGQQVTLRCSSQSGHNTVSWYQQALGQGPQFIFQYYREEENGRGNFPPRFSGLQFPNYSSELNVNALELDDSALYLCASSLTDRAANYGYTFGSGTRLTVV.

This rearrangement joins TRBV29-1 to TRBJ1-4; 7 bases agree with TRBD1. Germline CDR1 and CDR2: SQVTM and ANQGSEA. V gave up 6 bases and J gave up 11 bases; unmatched junction bases: 9. The CDR3 extends over 12 amino acids. The CDR3, as DNA: TGCAGCGTCCTCCTGGACAGGCGGAAACTGTTTTTT. Amino acid sequence: CSVLLDRRKLFF. Variable domain in full (rest from reference TRBV29-1 and TRBJ1-4): SAVISQKPSRDICQRGTSLTIQCQVDSQVTMMFWYRQQPGQSLTLIATANQGSEATYESGFVIDKFPISRPNLTFSTLTVSNMSPEDSSIYLCSVLLDRRKLFFGSGTQLSVL.

The table lists this clone with a count of one. The chain is built from TRBV18 and TRBJ2-1; 11 bases align to TRBD2. The V gene's germline CDR1 is KGHSH and CDR2 LQKENI. This CDR3 contains 16 residues. V was clipped by 1 base and J by 8 bases; unmatched bases: 7. The CDR3 region has the DNA TGTGCCAGCTCACCACGGGCTAGCGGGGGGTCAGATGAGCAGTTCTTC. Translation: CASSPRASGGSDEQFF.